These T cell receptor beta chains were read from a single sample in a study of blood T cell repertoires in COVID-19. TCRdb's table, derived via immunoSEQ multiplex PCR, lists solely in-frame clones and lacks some. Among more than 80,000 clones listed, around 81% were seen once. The sequencing input was peripheral blood. Receptor source: a woman between 65 and 79 years old with acute or convalescent COVID-19. Both conserved end residues are part of each CDR3. A D gene is named only where the DNA matches it firmly. Rows give clone size only sometimes, using once, few, many, or a class for an expanded clone.

j_call clone_size d_call v_call cdr3_aa cdr3_nt
TRBJ1-1 few . TRBV10-1 CASSGPFEAFF TGCGCCAGCAGTGGGCCCTTTGAAGCTTTCTTT
TRBJ2-3 . . TRBV2 CASRTDTQYF TGTGCCAGCCGGACAGATACGCAGTATTTT
TRBJ1-2 . . TRBV27 CASSLYRDNYGYTF TGTGCCAGCAGTTTATACAGGGACAACTATGGCTACACCTTC
TRBJ2-7 . TRBD1 TRBV10-1 CATSGTGTYEQYF TGCGCCACCTCGGGGACAGGGACGTACGAGCAGTACTTC
TRBJ1-4 few TRBD1 TRBV19 CASSLGQGEKLFF TGTGCCAGTAGTCTGGGACAGGGTGAAAAACTGTTTTTT
TRBJ2-1 . TRBD2 TRBV2 CASRASGVNNEQFF TGTGCCAGCAGGGCCAGCGGGGTTAACAATGAGCAGTTCTTC
TRBJ1-1 . . TRBV5-1 CASSFFGGENTEAFF TGCGCCAGCAGCTTCTTCGGGGGGGAGAACACTGAAGCTTTCTTT
TRBJ2-7 . . TRBV30 CAWGGLNDEQYF TGTGCCTGGGGGGGACTGAATGACGAGCAGTACTTC
TRBJ2-7 once TRBD1 TRBV6-1 CASSERRGPYEQYF TGTGCCAGCAGTGAACGTAGGGGGCCCTACGAGCAGTACTTC
TRBJ1-5 . . TRBV19 CASSIDQGANQPQHF TGTGCCAGTAGTATAGACCAGGGCGCCAATCAGCCCCAGCATTTT
TRBJ2-3 . TRBD1 TRBV19 CASKQPGQGRTDTQYF TGTGCCAGTAAACAACCCGGACAGGGGCGAACAGATACGCAGTATTTT
TRBJ2-5 . TRBD2 TRBV5-1 CASSFTLMAGDNQETQYF TGCGCCAGCAGCTTCACATTGATGGCGGGGGATAACCAAGAGACCCAGTACTTC
TRBJ2-5 . . TRBV3-1/TRBV3-2 CASSQDSRETQYF TGTGCCAGCAGCCAAGATTCCAGAGAGACCCAGTACTTC
TRBJ1-1 . . TRBV28 CASSRGRRGAEAFF TGTGCCAGCAGCAGGGGAAGGAGAGGCGCTGAAGCTTTCTTT
TRBJ1-1 . . TRBV7-3 CASSLYTNTEAFF TGTGCCAGCAGCTTATACACGAACACTGAAGCTTTCTTT
TRBJ1-4 few TRBD1 TRBV7-9 CASSTNTGTEEEKLFF TGTGCCAGCAGCACAAACACCGGGACAGAGGAAGAAAAACTGTTTTTT
TRBJ2-1 . TRBD1 TRBV24-1 CATSDLDRGNEQFF TGTGCCACCAGTGATTTGGACAGGGGGAACGAGCAGTTCTTC
TRBJ2-5 . . TRBV4-1 CASSQDYNRAQETQYF TGCGCCAGCAGCCAAGATTATAACAGGGCGCAAGAGACCCAGTACTTC